This T cell receptor (beta chain) was retrieved from a study of blood T cell repertoires in COVID-19. Study summary: Collection of acute and convalescent COVID-19 samples took place in the United States, Italy and Spain.

Sequenced by immunoSEQ multiplex PCR; TCRdb stores in-frame clones only, minus some. The top ten hold 2.4% of the sample, which has approximately 150,000 clones, around 80% seen once. CDR1 LGHNA and CDR2 YNFKEQ come from the germline V gene. The CDR3 contains 18 residues. V gave up 0 bases and J gave up 3 bases, with 20 bases separating them. The receptor was isolated from a man aged 40-49 years with acute COVID-19. The specimen was PBMCs or T cells enriched from blood (not recorded which). The chain uses TRBV4-2 and TRBJ2-5; D may be TRBD1 (6 bases). Written as DNA, the CDR3 is TGTGCCAGCAGCCAAGAGCGGCTAGTAGGGGGTAGGGAAGAGACCCAGTACTTC. This codes for CASSQERLVGGREETQYF.